These 21 T cell receptor beta chains share one sample of origin, sequenced in a study of PD-1 blockade in classical Hodgkin lymphoma. TCRdb keeps only in-frame clones here, not all; method: immunoSEQ multiplex PCR. The repertoire holds approximately 160,000 clones, with approximately 80% as singletons. Every one of the patients relapsed after autologous stem cell transplantation (brentuximab vedotin exposure was variable). Sequencing used peripheral blood mononuclear cells (PBMCs), obtained before the second cycle of nivolumab. The receptors shown here come from a human donor with classical Hodgkin lymphoma.

The chain uses TRBV12-2 and TRBJ1-5; TRBD1 is the table's D call and was not checked against the DNA. TRBV12-2 is flagged as a pseudogene. CDR3 length: 16 amino acids. The chain's CDR3 is CASRLAIQGIHQPQHF. The CDR3 DNA reads as TGTGCAAGTCGCTTAGCGATACAGGGTATTCATCAGCCCCAGCATTTT.

This clone was seen more than once but under ten times. This chain uses TRBV6-5 with TRBJ1-1; D is possibly TRBD1 (6 bases). Germline values: CDR1 MNHEY, CDR2 SVGAGI. This CDR3 is 14 amino acids long. Between the trimmed V and J ends, which lost 6 bases and 4 bases, there was a span of 15 bases. In nucleotides, the CDR3 is TGTGCCAGCAGGTCTCCCAGGGGTGTCACTGAAGCTTTCTTT. It is translated as CASRSPRGVTEAFF.

Only one count was recorded for this clone. The V call is TRBV29-1, the J call TRBJ1-5; 7 nucleotides line up with TRBD1. Germline V gene data show CDR1 as SQVTM and CDR2 as ANQGSEA. The length of the CDR3 is 13 residues. V gave up 2 bases and J gave up 6 bases; unmatched junction bases: 4. CDR3 protein: CSVEQAGGQPQHF. The CDR3 DNA reads as TGCAGCGTTGAACAGGCAGGGGGTCAGCCCCAGCATTTT. The full variable domain, completed using reference TRBV29-1 and TRBJ1-5, is SAVISQKPSRDICQRGTSLTIQCQVDSQVTMMFWYRQQPGQSLTLIATANQGSEATYESGFVIDKFPISRPNLTFSTLTVSNMSPEDSSIYLCSVEQAGGQPQHFGDGTRLSIL.

The sample holds one count of this clone. This chain links TRBV5-1 with TRBJ1-4; TRBD1 aligns across 8 bases. The trim removed 4 bases at V and 0 bases at J, leaving 2 bases unmatched. CDR3 length: 15 residues. Germline loops: CDR1 SGHRS, CDR2 YFSETQ. DNA for the CDR3: TGCGCCAGCAGCCCGGACAGGGCAACTAATGAAAAACTGTTTTTT. It yields the protein CASSPDRATNEKLFF.

At least ten counts were recorded for this clone. V and J are TRBV5-1 and TRBJ1-2; 7 bases line up with TRBD1. CDR1 and CDR2 (germline): SGHRS, YFSETQ. With 1 base clipped from V and 7 bases from J, the junction kept 1 base outside the gene matches. The CDR3 contains 12 residues. The CDR3 nucleotides read TGCGCCAGCAGCTTGAGGGACAGTGGCTACACCTTC. Translated, it gives CASSLRDSGYTF.

The chain has TRBV5-1 and TRBJ2-6, with 7 nucleotides matching TRBD1. This CDR3 has 16 residues. Looked up from germline, CDR1 is SGHRS and CDR2 is YFSETQ. Trimming removed 3 bases from V and 2 bases from J; junction bases left unmatched: 5. The DNA for the CDR3 is TGCGCCAGCAGCTCGGAAACAGGGGCTGGGGCCAACGTCCTGACTTTC. It yields the protein CASSSETGAGANVLTF.

For the CDR3, the DNA is TGTGCCAGCAGCTTAGCCCCCTATGACAGCGATAGCAATCAGCCCCAGCATTTT. It is translated as CASSLAPYDSDSNQPQHF. The chain couples TRBV7-9 to TRBJ1-5; maybe TRBD1 (5 bases). CDR3 length equals 18 residues. Germline assignment: CDR1 SEHNR and CDR2 FQNEAQ (reference sequence). V gave up 0 bases and J gave up 0 bases, with 15 bases separating them.

V usage is TRBV19 and J usage is TRBJ1-1; D is unresolved. Trimming pared 4 bases from V and 0 bases from J, leaving 6 bases between. Germline values: CDR1 LNHDA, CDR2 SQIVND (reference sequence). The CDR3 contains 13 residues. CDR3 in DNA: TGTGCCAGTAGTACGACAATGAACACTGAAGCTTTCTTT. It codes for CASSTTMNTEAFF.

This chain joins TRBV6-1 and TRBJ2-5; the match to TRBD1 covers 8 bases. The CDR3 has 14 amino acids. Germline V gene sequence: CDR1 MNHNS, CDR2 SASEGT. The V segment lost 3 bases and the J segment 2 bases; nucleotides outside the gene matches: 2. CDR3 in DNA: TGTGCCAGCAGTGAGACAGGGGCACAAGAGACCCAGTACTTC. Encoded protein: CASSETGAQETQYF.

This clone turned up a few times. V gene TRBV10-3 combines with J gene TRBJ1-5; no clear D. Trimming removed 0 bases from V and 6 bases from J, with 6 bases in between. The length of the CDR3 is 13 residues. The V gene's germline CDR1 is ENHRY and CDR2 SYGVKD. CDR3 sequence: CAISESEGQPQHF. The CDR3 DNA is TGTGCCATCAGTGAGTCTGAGGGTCAGCCCCAGCATTTT.

The chain links TRBV7-9 to TRBJ1-2; possibly TRBD1 for D (5 bases). The CDR3 has 15 amino acids. CDR1 and CDR2 (germline): SEHNR, FQNEAQ (reference sequence). V lost 5 bases and J lost 7, with 20 bases in between. CDR3 amino acids: CASSLGQVRGGGYTF. The CDR3, as DNA: TGTGCCAGCAGCCTCGGACAAGTCCGAGGAGGTGGCTACACCTTC.

This chain connects TRBV7-9 to TRBJ1-1; 9 bases are a match to TRBD1. The CDR3 extends over 17 amino acids. The germline gives CDR1 SEHNR, CDR2 FQNEAQ (reference sequence). V dropped 5 bases and J dropped 0; count of bases not matched to a gene: 10. The DNA of the CDR3 is TGTGCCAGCAGCCAACCGGTGGGACAGGGCATGAACACTGAAGCTTTCTTT. Translation: CASSQPVGQGMNTEAFF.

The V and J genes are TRBV6-5 and TRBJ1-1, with TRBD1 matching 8 bases. The CDR3 spans 15 residues. Unmatched junction bases numbered 5, after V lost 5 bases and J lost 0 bases. The germline CDR1 and CDR2 sequences are MNHEY and SVGAGI. CDR3 in DNA: TGTGCCAGCAGTCCTCCGACAGGGGTGAACACTGAAGCTTTCTTT. It translates to CASSPPTGVNTEAFF.

The chain couples TRBV6-5 to TRBJ1-2, with TRBD1 as a possible D gene (5 bases). The V gene's germline CDR1 is MNHEY and CDR2 SVGAGI. This CDR3 region has 15 residues. Between the trimmed V and J ends, which lost 6 bases and 6 bases, there was a span of 20 bases. The CDR3: CASRLTRFGGDGYTF. The CDR3 bases are TGTGCCAGCAGACTAACTAGGTTTGGGGGAGATGGCTACACCTTC.

The genes are TRBV5-6 and TRBJ1-3; D uncertain. Per the germline V gene, CDR1 is SGHDT and CDR2 is YYEEEE. Deletions cut 2 bases from V and 3 bases from J, with 9 bases between. This CDR3 spans 14 amino acids. Here the CDR3 DNA reads TGTGCCAGCAGCTTACGGGGAAGTGGAAACACCATATATTTT. It encodes CASSLRGSGNTIYF.

The V and J genes are TRBV30 and TRBJ2-7, with 10 nucleotides matching TRBD2. The CDR3 spans 12 residues. Trimming took 8 bases from V and 4 from J; bases not matched to a gene: 5. Germline lookup yields CDR1 GTSNPN and CDR2 SVGIG (reference sequence). The CDR3 region is CAAGTSAYEQYF. The DNA of the CDR3 is TGTGCCGCCGGGACTAGCGCATACGAGCAGTACTTC.

In its sample, this clone was seen once. The V call is TRBV5-4, the J call TRBJ2-1; 7 bases agree with TRBD1. The CDR3 contains 15 residues. Trimming took 4 bases from V and 0 from J; bases not matched to a gene: 4. The germline V gene has CDR1 SGHNT and CDR2 YYREEE (reference sequence). CDR3 nucleotide sequence: TGTGCCAGCAGCAAAGACAGGGCCTCCTACAATGAGCAGTTCTTC. This translates into CASSKDRASYNEQFF.

The chain has TRBV5-4 and TRBJ1-2; maybe TRBD1 (5 bases). There are 14 residues in the CDR3. V lost 4 bases and J lost 6, with 16 bases in between. CDR1 is SGHNT and CDR2 is YYREEE in the germline V gene (reference sequence). The CDR3 sequence: CASSVHQGQHGYTF. In DNA form, the CDR3 reads TGTGCCAGCAGCGTCCACCAGGGTCAGCATGGCTACACCTTC.

The chain couples TRBV19 to TRBJ2-5; D is tentatively TRBD1 or TRBD2 (5 bases each). CDR3 length: 13 residues. V shed 4 bases and J shed 4 bases, with 10 bases lying between them. Germline CDR1 reads LNHDA; CDR2 reads SQIVND (reference sequence). CDR3 region: CASSRDPGETQYF. The CDR3 nucleotides read TGTGCCAGTAGTAGGGACCCTGGAGAGACCCAGTACTTC.

The V call is TRBV19, the J call TRBJ1-4; the D gene is possibly TRBD1 (6 bases). V lost 5 bases and J 7 bases, leaving 14 bases between the germline ends. The CDR3 has 14 amino acids. CDR1 and CDR2 from the germline V gene are LNHDA and SQIVND (reference sequence). Here the CDR3 reads CASSLTGRFEKLFF. In nucleotides, the CDR3 is TGTGCCAGTAGTCTTACAGGGCGGTTTGAAAAACTGTTTTTT.

This sequence joins TRBV5-4 and TRBJ1-1, with D uncertain. Trimming removed 2 bases at V and 1 base at J, with 6 bases between. The CDR3 totals 13 residues. Germline V gene data show CDR1 as SGHNT and CDR2 as YYREEE (reference sequence). CDR3 DNA sequence: TGTGCCAGCAGCTTCACGAAGAACACTGAAGCTTTCTTT. Translating gives CASSFTKNTEAFF. The full variable domain, rest sourced from reference TRBV5-4 and TRBJ1-1, is ETGVTQSPTHLIKTRGQQVTLRCSSQSGHNTVSWYQQALGQGPQFIFQYYREEENGRGNFPPRFSGLQFPNYSSELNVNALELDDSALYLCASSFTKNTEAFFGQGTRLTVV.